The table lists the clone carrying this T cell receptor beta chain with a few counts. The antigen remains unidentified. This entry belongs to a study of response to subunit inactivated influenza vaccine. V was clipped by 2 bases and J by 0 bases, with 24 bases between them. Germline CDR1 and CDR2: SGHVS and FQNEAQ. The CDR3 spans 20 residues. Study results and limitations: Only a handful of new T cells, the authors suggested, are recruited with each seasonal influenza vaccination.

TCRdb itself ran the RT-PCR reads through MiXCR, one entry per CDR3 protein. The sample lists roughly 190,000 distinct CDR3 sequences, over 9.5% seen once, with approximately 30% in the top ten. These data also featured in a second study, about T cells expressing NK-cell markers. That investigation notes: 5'RACE template switching built TCR beta cDNA with unique molecular identifiers. HCMV specificity of expanded NKG2C+ T cell clones remained unclear.

Source: CD8+ T cells sorted from PBMCs, taken 11 to 12 days after vaccination. The receptor was derived from a man aged 50 to 60 who received an inactivated influenza vaccine. The chain couples TRBV7-8 to TRBJ2-3; tentatively, D is TRBD2 (6 bases). As DNA, the CDR3 is TGTGCCAGCAGCTTACCGGAAGAGGCGGGATTATCGTCTAGCACAGATACGCAGTATTTT. Amino acid sequence: CASSLPEEAGLSSSTDTQYF.